This TCR beta chain was observed in a study of T cells after yellow fever vaccination (dated by TCRdb to between 2017 and 2020). Turning to the overall study: The SMART-Seq v4 Ultra Low Input RNA kit was used to prepare libraries from fractions with low cell numbers. Blood was collected at multiple timepoints before and after primary and secondary immunization, and bulk PBMC replicates and cell subsets were isolated. Two healthy male donors, one aged 18 to 30 and one aged 30 to 40 years, made up the cohort. Bulk TCR alpha and beta repertoires were sequenced longitudinally to track T-cell clones before and after primary and booster YFV17D yellow fever vaccination.

Via the germline V gene (reference sequence), CDR1 is SEHNR and CDR2 FQNEAQ. V is pared back by 8 bases and J by 4 bases, with 19 bases lying between the germline termini. The CDR3 has 15 amino acids, counting the end cysteine and phenylalanine. The sequence is cut down to CDR3 DNA, 45 bases in frame from base 1. Sequencing was performed on an Illumina NovaSeq 6000. TCR cDNA was synthesized by 5'RACE template switching, which introduced a universal primer site and unique molecular identifiers. Priming for cDNA synthesis came from both the TCR alpha and TCR beta constant segments. Libraries were amplified in two PCR steps, with sample barcodes and sequencing adapters added in the second step. Sequencing of libraries was performed on Illumina HiSeq 2500 (2x100 bp) or NovaSeq (2x150 bp). Concerning the study's data processing: MIGEC was used to demultiplex reads and collapse the reads into UMI consensus sequences, and MiXCR was used for V(D)J alignment. Clonotypes responding to the vaccine were identified with edgeR on replicate PBMC samples, with the criteria of FDR below 0.01 and a log2 fold change above 5 up to day 15. Each bulk clonotype was labeled CD4 or CD8 based on which sequenced repertoire, CD4 or CD8, contained the clonotype at higher abundance. In TCRdb, the public reads were trimmed at Q25 with fastp and aligned with MiXCR, with productive beta chains retained. Each CDR3 protein appears once, grouped with its most common genes and DNA. TCRdb assigned the V and J calls; the authors' analysis was not used. The sample contains 300,000 to 350,000 distinct CDR3 sequences, about 10% of them found a single time. The ten largest clonotypes hold less than 3.5% of the sample.

General study outcomes and caveats: Because only a couple of donors were included in the study, the extent to which the findings can be generalized is limited. The secondary T-cell response was weaker than the primary response but faster, peaking on day 5 instead of day 15. A small share of clonotypes was detected in both CD4 and CD8 compartments, with the overlap likely arising from convergent recombination. Because abundant contaminating clonotypes from the bulk population could be contained in FACS-sorted repertoires, computational filtering was required. Most clones expanded after primary vaccination (roughly 96% of CD4 and around nine tenths of CD8) were re-detected after the booster, suggesting that broad memory maintenance occurred.

About this clonotype itself: Its specific antigen is unknown. No clone much larger than this one lies a single base away; base qualities are absent.

In the paper's terms, the treatment or condition label means: live attenuated yellow fever vaccine strain. A standard Ficoll-Paque protocol was used to isolate PBMCs from peripheral blood. CD4 and CD8 T-cell fractions were isolated with Dynabeads CD4 and CD8 positive selection kits. RNA was extracted with TriZol from bulk PBMCs, CD4 and CD8 fractions, and dextramer-positive and dextramer-negative fractions. In this chain, TRBV7-9 is recombined with TRBJ2-3; the D gene is perhaps TRBD2, from 6 matching bases. The receptor's source is a man between 18 and 35 years old who received the YFV17D yellow fever vaccine. Sequenced here: CD4+ T cells sorted from PBMCs, sampled 45 days after the yellow fever booster vaccination. The CDR3 reads CASGSIKGRSDTQYF. The base sequence is TGTGCCAGCGGCTCCATAAAGGGGAGGTCAGATACGCAGTATTTT.